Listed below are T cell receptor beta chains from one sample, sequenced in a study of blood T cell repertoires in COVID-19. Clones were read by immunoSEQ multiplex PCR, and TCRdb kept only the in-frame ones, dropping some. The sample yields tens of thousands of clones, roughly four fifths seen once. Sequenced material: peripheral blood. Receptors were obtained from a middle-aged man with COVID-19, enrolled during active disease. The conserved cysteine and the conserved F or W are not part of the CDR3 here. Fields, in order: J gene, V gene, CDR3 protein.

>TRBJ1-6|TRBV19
ASKVGQYNSPLH
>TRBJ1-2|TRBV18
ASSPLRDSPSFNYGYT
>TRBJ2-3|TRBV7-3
ASSLAGGLSDTQY
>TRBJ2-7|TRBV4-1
ASSQDVSLGDRLSYEQY
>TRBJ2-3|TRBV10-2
ASSESTGGTDTQY
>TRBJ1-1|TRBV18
ASSLQGPPNTEAF
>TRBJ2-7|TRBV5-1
ASSRLAGAQNSYEQY
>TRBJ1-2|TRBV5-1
ASTLTRGPGGYT
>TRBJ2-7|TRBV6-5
ASSRTGYEQY
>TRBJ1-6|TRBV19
ASGLEGYNSPLH
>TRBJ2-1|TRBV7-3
ASSLIGSGGEQF
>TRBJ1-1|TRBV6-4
ASSRGTGTSPAF
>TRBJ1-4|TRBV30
AWGGQGREKLF
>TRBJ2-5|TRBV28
ASSLAGRADGETQY
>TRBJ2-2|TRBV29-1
TLEDSNTGELF
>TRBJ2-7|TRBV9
ASSVDQGAYEQY
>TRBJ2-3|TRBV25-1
ASSQTSPDTQY
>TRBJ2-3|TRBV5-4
ASSLAGGDTQY
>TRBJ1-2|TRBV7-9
ASSSSGQGRSGYT
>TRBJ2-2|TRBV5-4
ASSTRSGAGELF
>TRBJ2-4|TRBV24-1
ATSDSAGQHKNIQY
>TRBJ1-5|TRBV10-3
AISEAPGQAQH
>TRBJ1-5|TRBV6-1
ASSENSYQPQH
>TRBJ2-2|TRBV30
ASPGTANTGELF
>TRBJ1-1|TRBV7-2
ASSPTLRAGAF
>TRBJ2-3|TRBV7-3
ASSFGLAGDTQY
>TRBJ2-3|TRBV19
ASKTGQPGTDTQY
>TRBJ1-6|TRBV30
AWRGTGNSPLH
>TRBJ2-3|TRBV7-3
ASSYRDSSTDTQY
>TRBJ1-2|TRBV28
ASTLGGRGLHT
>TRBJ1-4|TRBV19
ASRRTTGPNEKLF
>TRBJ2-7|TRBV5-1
ASSLVQGTYEQY
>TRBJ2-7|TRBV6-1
ASSEEHRPGFTYEQY
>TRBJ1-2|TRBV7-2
ASSLRGRQHYGYT
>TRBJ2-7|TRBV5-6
ASSFFGGGGYEQY
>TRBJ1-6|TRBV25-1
ASSQGALNSPLH
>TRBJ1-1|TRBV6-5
ASSYSRGGTEAF
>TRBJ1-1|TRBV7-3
ASSSQPNTEAF
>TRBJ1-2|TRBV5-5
ASSSTRGGGYGYT
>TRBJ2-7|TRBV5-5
ASIPPGQGRTYEQY
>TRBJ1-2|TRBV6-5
AAGGTSYGYT
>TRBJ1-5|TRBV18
ASSPPGGGPQH
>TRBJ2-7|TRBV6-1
ASSETPNEQY
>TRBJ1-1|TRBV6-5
ASSSGTGSTEAF
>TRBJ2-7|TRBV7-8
ASSRQGSSYEQY
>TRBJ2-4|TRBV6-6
ASSQRQEVFAKNIQY
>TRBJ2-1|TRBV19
ASTLRLAGGPSSEQF
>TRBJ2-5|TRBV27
ASSVDRGKTQY
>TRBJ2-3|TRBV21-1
ASSPREHPSTDTQY
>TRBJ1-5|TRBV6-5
ASTGQAYQPQH